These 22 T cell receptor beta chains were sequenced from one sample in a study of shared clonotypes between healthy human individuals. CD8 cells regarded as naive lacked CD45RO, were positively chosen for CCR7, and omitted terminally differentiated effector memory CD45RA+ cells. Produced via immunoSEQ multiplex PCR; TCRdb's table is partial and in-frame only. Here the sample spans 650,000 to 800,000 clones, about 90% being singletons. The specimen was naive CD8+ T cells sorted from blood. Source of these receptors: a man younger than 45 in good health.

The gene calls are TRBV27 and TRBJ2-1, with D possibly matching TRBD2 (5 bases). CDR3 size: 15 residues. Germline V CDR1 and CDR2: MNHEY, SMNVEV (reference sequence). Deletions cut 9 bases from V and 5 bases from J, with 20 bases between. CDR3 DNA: TGTGCCAGTCGGAGGTCTGTTCTTACCAACAATGAGCAGTTCTTC. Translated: CASRRSVLTNNEQFF.

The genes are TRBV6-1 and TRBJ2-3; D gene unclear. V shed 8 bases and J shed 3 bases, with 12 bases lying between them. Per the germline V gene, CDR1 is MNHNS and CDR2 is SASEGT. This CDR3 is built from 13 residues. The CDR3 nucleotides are TGTGCCAGCCAGCTAGTCCCGACAGATACGCAGTATTTT. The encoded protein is CASQLVPTDTQYF.

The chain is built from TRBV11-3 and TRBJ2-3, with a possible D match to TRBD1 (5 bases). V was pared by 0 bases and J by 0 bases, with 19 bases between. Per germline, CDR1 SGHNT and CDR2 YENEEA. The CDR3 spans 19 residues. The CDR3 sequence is CASSLDEKTVDGSTDTQYF. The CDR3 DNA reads TGTGCCAGCAGCTTAGATGAAAAGACAGTCGACGGTAGCACAGATACGCAGTATTTT. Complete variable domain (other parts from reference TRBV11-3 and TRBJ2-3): EAGVVQSPRYKIIEKKQPVAFWCNPISGHNTLYWYLQNLGQGPELLIRYENEEAVDDSQLPKDRFSAERLKGVDSTLKIQPAELGDSAVYLCASSLDEKTVDGSTDTQYFGPGTRLTVL.

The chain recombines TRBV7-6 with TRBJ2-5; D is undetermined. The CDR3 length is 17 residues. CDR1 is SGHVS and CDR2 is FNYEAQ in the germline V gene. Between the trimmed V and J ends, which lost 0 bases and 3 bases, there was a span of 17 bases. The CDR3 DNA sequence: TGTGCCAGCAGCTTAGCGCTCTCCACAGTAGAGGAAGAGACCCAGTACTTC. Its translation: CASSLALSTVEEETQYF.

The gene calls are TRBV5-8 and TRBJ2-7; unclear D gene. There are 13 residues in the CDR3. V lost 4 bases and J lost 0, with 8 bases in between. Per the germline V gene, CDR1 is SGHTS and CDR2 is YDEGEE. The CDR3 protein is CASSEGSSYEQYF. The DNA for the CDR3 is TGTGCCAGCAGCGAAGGATCCTCCTACGAGCAGTACTTC.

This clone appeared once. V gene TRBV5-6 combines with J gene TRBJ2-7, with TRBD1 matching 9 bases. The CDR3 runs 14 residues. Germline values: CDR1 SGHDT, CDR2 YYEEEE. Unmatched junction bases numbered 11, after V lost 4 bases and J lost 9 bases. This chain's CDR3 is CASSQGQGPLGQYF. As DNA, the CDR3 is TGTGCCAGCAGCCAGGGACAGGGACCTCTCGGGCAGTACTTC.

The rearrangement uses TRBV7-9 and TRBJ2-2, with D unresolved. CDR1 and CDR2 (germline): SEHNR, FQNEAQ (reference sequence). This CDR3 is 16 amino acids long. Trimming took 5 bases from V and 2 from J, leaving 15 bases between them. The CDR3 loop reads CASSRIGDTNTGELFF. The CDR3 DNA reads TGTGCCAGCAGCCGGATTGGGGATACCAACACCGGGGAGCTGTTTTTT.

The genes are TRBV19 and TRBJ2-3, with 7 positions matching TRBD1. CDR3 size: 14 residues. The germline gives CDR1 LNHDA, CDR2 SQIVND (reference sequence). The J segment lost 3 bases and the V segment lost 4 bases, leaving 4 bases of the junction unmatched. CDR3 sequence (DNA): TGTGCCAGTAGTAAAGGGGGCTTGACAGATACGCAGTATTTT. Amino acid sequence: CASSKGGLTDTQYF.

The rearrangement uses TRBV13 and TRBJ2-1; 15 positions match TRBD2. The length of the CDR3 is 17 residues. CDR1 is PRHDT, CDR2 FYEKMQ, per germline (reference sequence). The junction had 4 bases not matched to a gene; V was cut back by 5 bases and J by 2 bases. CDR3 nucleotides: TGTGCCAGCAGCCAGGGACTAGCGGGAGGCCCCTACAATGAGCAGTTCTTC. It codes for CASSQGLAGGPYNEQFF. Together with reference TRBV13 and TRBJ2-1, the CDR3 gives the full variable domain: AAGVIQSPRHLIKEKRETATLKCYPIPRHDTVYWYQQGPGQDPQFLISFYEKMQSDKGSIPDRFSAQQFSDYHSELNMSSLELGDSALYFCASSQGLAGGPYNEQFFGPGTRLTVL.

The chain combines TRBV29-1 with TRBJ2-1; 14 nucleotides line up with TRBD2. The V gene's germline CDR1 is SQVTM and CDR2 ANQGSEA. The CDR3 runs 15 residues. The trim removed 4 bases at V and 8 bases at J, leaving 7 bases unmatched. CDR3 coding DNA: TGCAGCGTTGTTCCGGGACTAGCGGGAGACGATGAGCAGTTCTTC. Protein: CSVVPGLAGDDEQFF.

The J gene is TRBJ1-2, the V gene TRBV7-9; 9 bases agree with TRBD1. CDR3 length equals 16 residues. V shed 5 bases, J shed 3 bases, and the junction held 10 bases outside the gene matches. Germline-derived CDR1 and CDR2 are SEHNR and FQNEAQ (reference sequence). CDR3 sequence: CASSLDRGFDHYGYTF. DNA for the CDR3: TGTGCCAGCAGCCTGGACAGGGGATTCGATCACTATGGCTACACCTTC. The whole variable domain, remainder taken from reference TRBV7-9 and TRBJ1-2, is DTGVSQNPRHKITKRGQNVTFRCDPISEHNRLYWYRQTLGQGPEFLTYFQNEAQLEKSRLLSDRFSAERPKGSFSTLEIQRTEQGDSAMYLCASSLDRGFDHYGYTFGSGTRLTVV.

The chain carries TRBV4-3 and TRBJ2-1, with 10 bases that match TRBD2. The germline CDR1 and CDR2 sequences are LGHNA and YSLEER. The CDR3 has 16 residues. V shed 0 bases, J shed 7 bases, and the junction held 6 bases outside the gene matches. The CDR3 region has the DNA TGCGCCAGCAGCCAAGATTCTAGCGGGAGATCAAATGAGCAGTTCTTC. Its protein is CASSQDSSGRSNEQFF.

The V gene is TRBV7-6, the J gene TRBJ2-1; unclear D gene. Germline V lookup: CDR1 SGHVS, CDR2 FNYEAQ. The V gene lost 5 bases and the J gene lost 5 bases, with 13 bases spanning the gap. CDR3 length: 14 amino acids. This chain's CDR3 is CASSLRSVNNEQFF. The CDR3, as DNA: TGTGCCAGCAGCCTAAGGTCCGTGAACAATGAGCAGTTCTTC. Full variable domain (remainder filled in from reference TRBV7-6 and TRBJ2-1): GAGVSQSPRYKVTKRGQDVALRCDPISGHVSLYWYRQALGQGPEFLTYFNYEAQQDKSGLPNDRFSAERPEGSISTLTIQRTEQRDSAMYRCASSLRSVNNEQFFGPGTRLTVL.

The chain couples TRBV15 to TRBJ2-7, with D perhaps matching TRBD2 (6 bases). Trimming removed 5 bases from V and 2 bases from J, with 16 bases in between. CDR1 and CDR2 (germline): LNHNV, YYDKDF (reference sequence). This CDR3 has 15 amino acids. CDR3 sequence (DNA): TGTGCCACCAGCGGCCTTGGCGCGGGGCCCTACGAGCAGTACTTC. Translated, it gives CATSGLGAGPYEQYF.

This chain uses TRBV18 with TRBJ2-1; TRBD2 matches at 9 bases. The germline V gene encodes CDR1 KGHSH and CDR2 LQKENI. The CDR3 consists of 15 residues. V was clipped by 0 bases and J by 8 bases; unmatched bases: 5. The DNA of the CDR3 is TGTGCCAGCTCACCACCTAGCGGGAGTTTAGATGAGCAGTTCTTC. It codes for CASSPPSGSLDEQFF. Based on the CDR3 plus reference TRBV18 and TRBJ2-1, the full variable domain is NAGVMQNPRHLVRRRGQEARLRCSPMKGHSHVYWYRQLPEEGLKFMVYLQKENIIDESGMPKERFSAEFPKEGPSILRIQQVVRGDSAAYFCASSPPSGSLDEQFFGPGTRLTVL.

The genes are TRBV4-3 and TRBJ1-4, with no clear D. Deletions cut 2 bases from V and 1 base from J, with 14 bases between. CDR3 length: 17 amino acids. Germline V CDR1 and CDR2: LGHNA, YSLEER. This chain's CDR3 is CASSQYGPRGTNEKLFF. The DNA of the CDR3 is TGCGCCAGCAGCCAATACGGCCCGCGGGGAACTAATGAAAAACTGTTTTTT.

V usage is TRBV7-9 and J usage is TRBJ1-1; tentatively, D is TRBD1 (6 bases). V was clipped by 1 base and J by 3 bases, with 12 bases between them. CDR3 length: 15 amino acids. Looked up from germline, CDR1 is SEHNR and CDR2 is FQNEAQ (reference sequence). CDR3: CASSLDTQGDTEAFF. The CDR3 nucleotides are TGTGCCAGCAGCTTAGACACACAGGGAGACACTGAAGCTTTCTTT.

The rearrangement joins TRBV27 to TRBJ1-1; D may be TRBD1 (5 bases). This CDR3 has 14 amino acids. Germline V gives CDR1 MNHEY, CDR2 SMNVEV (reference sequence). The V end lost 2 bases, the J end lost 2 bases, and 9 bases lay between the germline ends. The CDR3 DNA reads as TGTGCCAGCAGTTTACGGGGGGTTAACACTGAAGCTTTCTTT. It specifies CASSLRGVNTEAFF.

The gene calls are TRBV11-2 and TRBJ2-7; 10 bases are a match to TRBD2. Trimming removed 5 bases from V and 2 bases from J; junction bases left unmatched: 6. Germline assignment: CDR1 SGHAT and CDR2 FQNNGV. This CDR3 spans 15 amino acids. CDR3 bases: TGTGCCAGCAGCCCCGGGACTAGCGATACCTACGAGCAGTACTTC. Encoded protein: CASSPGTSDTYEQYF. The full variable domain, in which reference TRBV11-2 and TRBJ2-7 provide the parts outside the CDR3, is EAGVAQSPRYKIIEKRQSVAFWCNPISGHATLYWYQQILGQGPKLLIQFQNNGVVDDSQLPKDRFSAERLKGVDSTLKIQPAKLEDSAVYLCASSPGTSDTYEQYFGPGTRLTVT.

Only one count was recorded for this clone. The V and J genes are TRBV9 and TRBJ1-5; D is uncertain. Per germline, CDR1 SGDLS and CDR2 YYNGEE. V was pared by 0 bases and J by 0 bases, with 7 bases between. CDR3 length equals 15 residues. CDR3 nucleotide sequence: TGTGCCAGCAGCGTAGGTCCTTATAGCAATCAGCCCCAGCATTTT. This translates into CASSVGPYSNQPQHF.

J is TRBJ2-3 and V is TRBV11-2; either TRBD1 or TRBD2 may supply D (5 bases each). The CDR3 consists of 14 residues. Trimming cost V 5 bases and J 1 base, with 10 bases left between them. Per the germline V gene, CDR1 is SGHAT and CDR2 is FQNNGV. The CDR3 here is CASSQQGGTDTQYF. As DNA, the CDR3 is TGTGCCAGCAGCCAGCAGGGAGGCACAGATACGCAGTATTTT. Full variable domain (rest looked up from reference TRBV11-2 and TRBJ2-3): EAGVAQSPRYKIIEKRQSVAFWCNPISGHATLYWYQQILGQGPKLLIQFQNNGVVDDSQLPKDRFSAERLKGVDSTLKIQPAKLEDSAVYLCASSQQGGTDTQYFGPGTRLTVL.

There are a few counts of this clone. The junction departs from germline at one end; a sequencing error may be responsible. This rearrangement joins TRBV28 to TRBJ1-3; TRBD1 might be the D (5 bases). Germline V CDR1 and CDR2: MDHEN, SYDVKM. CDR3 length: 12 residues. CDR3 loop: CASSMDEGTRHF. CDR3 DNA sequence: TGTGCCAGCAGCATGGACGAGGGGACGAGGCATTTT.